This T cell receptor (beta chain) comes out of a study of T-cell reconstitution after alpha-beta-depleted transplantation in children. Remarks on this clonotype: No antigen is known for it.

Between the trimmed V and J ends, which lost 2 bases and 0 bases, there was a span of 12 bases. This CDR3 is built from 16 residues. Germline V gene data show CDR1 as SGHVS and CDR2 as FQNEAQ. Whole-study findings and limits: From surviving recipient T cells and thymic progenitors came the high day-60 TCRbeta diversity observed in some patients. Newly generated T cells supplied most T-cell counts and diversity one year post-transplant. There were reportedly several hundred expanded graft clones from which alpha-beta T cells came about two months after transplant.

As it was prepared, the TCRbeta library received unique molecular identifiers. TCRdb called the PCR reads again in MiXCR, with one record for every CDR3 protein. The sample has some 300,000 distinct CDR3 sequences, 6% to 10% seen once. The sequences come from peripheral blood, collected 360 days after TCRalphabeta/CD19-depleted stem cell transplant. V and J are TRBV7-8 and TRBJ2-3; D remains unclear. The sequence was obtained from a female patient between 2 and 15 years old who had a stem cell transplant for Fanconi anemia, so the T cells may come from the graft donor. DNA of the CDR3: TGTGCCAGCAGCTTATTCCCCTTTAACAGCACAGATACGCAGTATTTT. It codes for CASSLFPFNSTDTQYF.